The source of this TCR beta chain is a study of T cell changes during pregnancy in multiple sclerosis. Generated by immunoSEQ multiplex PCR, the TCRdb table keeps only in-frame clones and is missing some. The repertoire has approximately 1,200 clones, 80% of them found once; the top ten carry 48%. The CDR3 runs 14 residues. Trimming took off 0 bases at V and 1 base at J, with 6 bases between the two ends. Germline-derived CDR1 and CDR2 are MNHEY and SVGAGI. The receptor comes from a female patient with multiple sclerosis, enrolled in a pregnancy study. Some clones in this sample may be carry-over from other donors' samples. Sequencing was carried out using CD4+ T cells from PBMCs (not recorded whether the cells were cultured). V and J are TRBV6-5 and TRBJ1-2; D gene uncertain. CDR3 sequence: CASSYSGVNYGYTF. CDR3 nucleotides: TGTGCCAGCAGTTACTCTGGGGTTAACTATGGCTACACCTTC.